What follows is one TCR beta chain and its context. The target antigen is unknown. This CDR3 has 14 amino acids. Germline assignment: CDR1 SGDLS and CDR2 YYNGEE. This sample was included in a study of CXCR3-negative and CXCR3-positive naive CD8 T cells. Turning to the study itself: The libraries yielded roughly 130 million TRB reads, about 1.5 +/- 0.3 million each.

The study, taken as a whole, reports: High diversity, comparable across both naive subsets, contrasted with much lower diversity in memory CD8+ cells. Memory cells differed in TRBV-TRBJ usage, but naive CXCR3-negative and CXCR3-positive cells had similar usage. Naive cells that were CXCR3-positive had more hydrophobic TRB CDR3s (compared with CXCR3-negative naive cells).

Using triplicate sorts, 300,000 cells were collected each time from every CD8+ T cell subset. With UMI labels, 5' RACE was used to prepare the TRB cDNA libraries. TCRdb re-called the 5' RACE reads and gives one entry per CDR3 protein, without DNA. The specimen's table records roughly 110,000 distinct CDR3 sequences. The source is a human donor in good health. Some clones in this sample may be carry-over from other donors' samples. J is TRBJ2-7 and V is TRBV9. Source material: naive CXCR3+ CD8+ T cells from blood. Documented subset: CD45RO-CCR7+CD27+CD95- naive CD8+ T cells expressing CXCR3 (TNR3+). CDR3 residues: CASSVDPFSYEQYF. The full variable domain, in which reference TRBV9 and TRBJ2-7 provide the parts outside the CDR3, is DSGVTQTPKHLITATGQRVTLRCSPRSGDLSVYWYQQSLDQGLQFLIQYYNGEERAKGNILERFSAQQFPDLHSELNLSSLELGDSALYFCASSVDPFSYEQYFGPGTRLTVT.